This TCR beta chain was found in a study of neoadjuvant nivolumab and ipilimumab in lung cancer. CDR1 and CDR2 from the germline V gene are MGHRA and YSYEKL. After removal of 3 bases from V and 6 bases from J, the junction contained 10 bases not matched to a gene. This CDR3 contains 16 residues. Some clones are missing from TCRdb's copy, which holds only in-frame ones; the method was immunoSEQ multiplex PCR. Altogether tens of thousands of clones are present, 65% to 85% being singletons, with the ten largest covering 5% to 7%. The sample in question was peripheral blood, obtained before neoadjuvant nivolumab, alone or with ipilimumab. The source of this sequence is an adult with non-small cell lung cancer. The chain combines TRBV4-1 with TRBJ2-3; 9 bases align to TRBD2. The CDR3 protein is CASSQAGGNVVDTQYF. CDR3 DNA sequence: TGCGCCAGCAGCCAGGCGGGGGGGAACGTAGTGGATACGCAGTATTTT.